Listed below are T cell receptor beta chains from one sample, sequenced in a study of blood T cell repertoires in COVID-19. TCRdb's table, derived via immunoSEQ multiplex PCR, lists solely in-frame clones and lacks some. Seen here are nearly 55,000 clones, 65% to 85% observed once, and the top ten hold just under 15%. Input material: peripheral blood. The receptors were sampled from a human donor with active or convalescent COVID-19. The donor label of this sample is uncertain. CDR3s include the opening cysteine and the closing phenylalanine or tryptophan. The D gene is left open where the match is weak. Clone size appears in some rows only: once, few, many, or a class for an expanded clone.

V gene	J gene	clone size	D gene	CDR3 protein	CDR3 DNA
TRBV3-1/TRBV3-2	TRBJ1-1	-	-	CASSQKVGGNTEAFF	TGTGCCAGCAGCCAAAAGGTGGGAGGGAACACTGAAGCTTTCTTT
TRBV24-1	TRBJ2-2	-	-	CATSVAAGELFF	TGTGCCACCAGTGTGGCGGCCGGGGAGCTGTTTTTT
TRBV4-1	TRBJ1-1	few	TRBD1	CASSLDRGTEAFF	TGCGCCAGCAGCCTTGACAGGGGGACTGAAGCTTTCTTT
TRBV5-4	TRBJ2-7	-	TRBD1	CASSPRDRGYEQYF	TGTGCCAGCAGCCCCCGGGACAGGGGCTACGAGCAGTACTTC
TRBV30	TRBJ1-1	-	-	CAWRRPGFQNTEAFF	TGTGCCTGGAGGAGACCGGGATTCCAGAACACTGAAGCTTTCTTT
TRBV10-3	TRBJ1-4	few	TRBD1	CAISGDRSNEKLFF	TGTGCCATCAGCGGGGACAGGTCTAATGAAAAACTGTTTTTT
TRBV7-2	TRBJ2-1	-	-	CASSLGPNTFGNEQFF	TGTGCCAGCAGCTTAGGCCCCAACACGTTTGGCAATGAGCAGTTCTTC
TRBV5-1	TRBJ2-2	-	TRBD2	CASSLTLAGARSGELFF	TGCGCCAGCAGCTTAACACTAGCGGGAGCGAGGAGCGGGGAGCTGTTTTTT
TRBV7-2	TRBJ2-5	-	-	CASSQTQTGRETQYF	TGTGCCAGCAGCCAAACCCAGACAGGGAGGGAGACCCAGTACTTC
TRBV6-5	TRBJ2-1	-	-	CASSLVSYNEQFF	TGTGCCAGCAGCCTCGTCTCCTACAATGAGCAGTTCTTC
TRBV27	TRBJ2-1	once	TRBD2	CASSLREGPNEQFF	TGTGCCAGCAGTTTACGGGAGGGCCCTAATGAGCAGTTCTTC
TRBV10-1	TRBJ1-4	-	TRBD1	CASSEPNHSPDRDRKEKLFF	TGCGCCAGCAGTGAGCCGAATCACTCCCCCGATCGGGACAGAAAAGAAAAACTGTTTTTT
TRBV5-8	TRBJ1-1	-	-	CASSFAGVVAFF	TGTGCCAGCAGCTTCGCCGGGGTGGTAGCTTTCTTT
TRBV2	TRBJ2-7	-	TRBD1	CASRSRTGTPNYEQYF	TGTGCCAGCAGATCTAGGACAGGGACTCCGAACTACGAGCAGTACTTC
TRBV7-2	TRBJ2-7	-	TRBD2	CASSLSSGRTTYEQYF	TGTGCCAGCAGCCTTTCTAGCGGTAGGACTACCTACGAGCAGTACTTC
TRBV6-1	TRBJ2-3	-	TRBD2	CASSGLAGGTSTDTQYF	TGTGCCAGCAGTGGACTAGCGGGAGGGACTAGCACAGATACGCAGTATTTT
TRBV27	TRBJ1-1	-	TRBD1	CASSRRAGGLSGTEAFF	TGTGCCAGCAGCCGGAGAGCAGGGGGGTTAAGTGGCACTGAAGCTTTCTTT
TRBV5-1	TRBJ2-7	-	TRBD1	CASSTGGYEQYF	TGCGCCAGCAGTACAGGGGGCTACGAGCAGTACTTC
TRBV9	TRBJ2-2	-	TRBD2	CASSGLAGGREGGELFF	TGTGCCAGCAGCGGACTAGCGGGAGGGCGAGAGGGCGGGGAGCTGTTTTTT
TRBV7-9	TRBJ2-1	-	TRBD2	CASSWGGAPYNEQFF	TGTGCCAGCAGCTGGGGAGGGGCCCCGTACAATGAGCAGTTCTTC
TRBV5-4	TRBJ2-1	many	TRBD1	CASRRDRAYNEQFF	TGTGCCAGCAGACGGGACAGGGCATACAATGAGCAGTTCTTC
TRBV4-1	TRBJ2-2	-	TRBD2	CASSGVRAGGTGELFF	TGCGCCAGCAGCGGGGTTCGGGCGGGAGGCACCGGGGAGCTGTTTTTT
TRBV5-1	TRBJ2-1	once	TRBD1	CASSFPGGNEQFF	TGCGCCAGCAGCTTCCCAGGGGGCAATGAGCAGTTCTTC
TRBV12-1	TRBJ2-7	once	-	CASSHTGGRVFYEQYF	TGTGCCAGCAGCCATACAGGGGGCAGGGTTTTTTACGAGCAGTACTTC
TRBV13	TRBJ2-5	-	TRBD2	CASSPTSGSPDMAQYF	TGTGCCAGCAGCCCGACTAGCGGGAGCCCTGATATGGCCCAGTACTTC
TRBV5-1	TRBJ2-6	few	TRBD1	CASSYGQGNSGANVLTF	TGCGCCAGCAGTTACGGACAGGGGAATTCTGGGGCCAACGTCCTGACTTTC
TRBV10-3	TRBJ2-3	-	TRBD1	CAISESGQGDGTDTQYF	TGTGCCATCAGTGAGTCGGGACAGGGGGATGGCACAGATACGCAGTATTTT
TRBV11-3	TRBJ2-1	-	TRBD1	CASSLNPAGTGYNEQFF	TGTGCCAGCAGCTTAAACCCCGCCGGGACAGGATACAATGAGCAGTTCTTC
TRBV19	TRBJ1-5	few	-	CASSLGQINQPQHF	TGTGCCAGTAGTTTAGGCCAGATTAATCAGCCCCAGCATTTT
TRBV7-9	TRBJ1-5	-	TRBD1	CASSLKGAKPQHF	TGTGCCAGCAGCTTAAAGGGGGCGAAGCCCCAGCATTTT
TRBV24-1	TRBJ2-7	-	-	CATSDFNLPYEQYF	TGTGCCACCAGTGATTTTAACTTACCCTACGAGCAGTACTTC
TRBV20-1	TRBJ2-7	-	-	CSASRGTEHYEQYF	TGCAGTGCTAGTCGGGGGACAGAACACTACGAGCAGTACTTC
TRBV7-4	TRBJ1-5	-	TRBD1	CASTMTGEGSNQPQHF	TGTGCCAGCACCATGACAGGGGAGGGAAGCAATCAGCCCCAGCATTTT
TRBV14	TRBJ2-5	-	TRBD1	CAKFTGGFPQETQYF	TGTGCCAAGTTTACAGGGGGCTTTCCCCAAGAGACCCAGTACTTC
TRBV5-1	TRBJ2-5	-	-	CASSLYQETQYF	TGCGCCAGCAGCTTGTATCAGGAGACCCAGTACTTC
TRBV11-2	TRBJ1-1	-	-	CASSFLTVNTEAFF	TGTGCCAGCAGCTTCCTTACGGTGAACACTGAAGCTTTCTTT
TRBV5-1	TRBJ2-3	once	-	CASSFSSGPDTQYF	TGCGCCAGCAGCTTCTCCAGCGGACCAGATACGCAGTATTTT
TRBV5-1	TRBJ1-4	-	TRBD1	CASRVGTGANEKLFF	TGCGCCAGCAGGGTTGGGACAGGGGCTAATGAAAAACTGTTTTTT
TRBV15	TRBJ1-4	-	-	CATSGAPGATNEKLFF	TGTGCCACCAGCGGGGCGCCGGGTGCAACTAATGAAAAACTGTTTTTT
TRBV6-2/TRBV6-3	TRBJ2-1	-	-	CASSPVGGLRDEQFF	TGTGCCAGCAGCCCCGTCGGGGGGCTTAGGGATGAGCAGTTCTTC
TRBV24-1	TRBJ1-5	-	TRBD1	CATSDRGRDRDQPQHF	TGTGCCACCAGTGATCGGGGGCGGGACAGGGATCAGCCCCAGCATTTT
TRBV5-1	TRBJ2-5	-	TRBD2	CASSVTSGRAGAQYF	TGCGCCAGCAGCGTGACTAGCGGGAGGGCCGGGGCCCAGTACTTC
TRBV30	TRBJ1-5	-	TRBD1	CAWSAGTGVNQPQHF	TGTGCCTGGAGTGCCGGGACAGGGGTCAATCAGCCCCAGCATTTT
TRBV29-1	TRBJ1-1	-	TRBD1	CSVFGQGINTEAFF	TGCAGCGTTTTTGGACAGGGAATCAACACTGAAGCTTTCTTT
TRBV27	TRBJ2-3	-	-	CASTVTGHSTDTQYF	TGTGCCAGCACAGTAACGGGACATAGCACAGATACGCAGTATTTT
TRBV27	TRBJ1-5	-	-	CASSSDRSLYQPQHF	TGTGCCAGCAGCTCCGACAGGAGTCTCTATCAGCCCCAGCATTTT
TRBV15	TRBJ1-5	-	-	CATSRDGGGRGNQPQHF	TGTGCCACCAGCAGAGATGGGGGGGGCCGGGGCAATCAGCCCCAGCATTTT
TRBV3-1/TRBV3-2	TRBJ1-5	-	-	CASSQGTLSNQPQHF	TGTGCCAGCAGCCAGGGGACACTCAGCAATCAGCCCCAGCATTTT
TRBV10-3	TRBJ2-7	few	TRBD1	CAISEFTGTGLWYEQYF	TGTGCCATCAGTGAGTTTACCGGGACAGGGCTTTGGTACGAGCAGTACTTC
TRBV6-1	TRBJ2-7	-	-	CASSERDSREQYF	TGTGCCAGCAGTGAGAGGGACTCCAGGGAGCAGTACTTC
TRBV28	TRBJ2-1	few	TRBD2	CASGVSGRANSYNEQFF	TGTGCCAGCGGGGTTAGCGGGAGGGCCAACTCCTACAATGAGCAGTTCTTC